This T cell receptor (beta chain) was obtained from a study of blood T cell repertoires in COVID-19. On the study more broadly: Collection of acute and convalescent COVID-19 samples took place in the United States, Italy and Spain. T cells, B-cell-depleted T cells, or PBMCs provided the cDNA or gDNA that served as material.

Patients from Seattle were sampled longitudinally, starting during active infection. Per the germline V gene, CDR1 is MNHEY and CDR2 is SMNVEV (reference sequence). CDR3 size: 17 residues. V was cut by 4 bases and J by 1 base, with 19 bases left in between. The data were produced by immunoSEQ multiplex PCR, yet TCRdb's version contains in-frame clones alone and is incomplete. There are about 290,000 clones in the sample; roughly nine tenths occur only once, and 11% lies in the top ten. The chain combines TRBV27 with TRBJ1-1, with a tentative D call TRBD1 (6 bases). Sequenced sample: peripheral blood. The sequence was obtained from a woman between 25 and 40 years old with COVID-19, enrolled during active disease. The CDR3 is CASSSWGRQDWNTEAFF. DNA of the CDR3: TGTGCCAGCAGTTCCTGGGGGCGACAGGACTGGAACACTGAAGCTTTCTTT.